A single sample is the source of the 9 T cell receptor beta chains below, sequenced in a study of brain T cells in children with intractable seizures. Here immunoSEQ multiplex PCR was the method, and the copy in TCRdb shows in-frame clones only, minus some. The sample shows roughly 80,000 clones, about 93% of them seen only once. Material: peripheral blood, obtained at surgery. These receptors all stem from a girl under 10 years old with Rasmussen encephalitis and intractable seizures.

J is TRBJ1-1 and V is TRBV5-1, with D possibly TRBD1 on 6 matching bases. Germline V gene lookup returns CDR1 SGHRS and CDR2 YFSETQ. The CDR3 contains 13 residues. V lost 5 bases and J lost 6, with 14 bases in between. The CDR3 DNA follows: TGCGCCAGCAGGACCACAGGGACCGCTGAAGCTTTCTTT. This codes for CASRTTGTAEAFF.

The table lists this clone with a count of one. The rearrangement joins TRBV28 to TRBJ2-3; a weak D match, TRBD1 (6 bases). Trimming took 3 bases from V and 4 from J, leaving 11 bases between them. Germline V gene sequence: CDR1 MDHEN, CDR2 SYDVKM. The CDR3 runs 14 residues. The CDR3 DNA reads as TGTGCCAGCAGTTTGAACAGGGTTGCAGATACGCAGTATTTT. Encoded protein: CASSLNRVADTQYF. Variable domain in full (rest from reference TRBV28 and TRBJ2-3): DVKVTQSSRYLVKRTGEKVFLECVQDMDHENMFWYRQDPGLGLRLIYFSYDVKMKEKGDIPEGYSVSREKKERFSLILESASTNQTSMYLCASSLNRVADTQYFGPGTRLTVL.

CDR3 bases: TGTGCCAGCAGTGCGCCCCCGGGGGGCCGCACAGATACGCAGTATTTT. Amino acids: CASSAPPGGRTDTQYF. The gene calls are TRBV2 and TRBJ2-3; D perhaps matches TRBD2 (7 bases). Trimming took off 4 bases at V and 1 base at J, with 15 bases between the two ends. The CDR3 is made up of 16 amino acids. Germline V gene lookup returns CDR1 SNHLY and CDR2 FYNNEI.

This clone was observed a single time. The chain has TRBV5-1 and TRBJ2-7, with 9 bases identical to TRBD2. Per the germline V gene, CDR1 is SGHRS and CDR2 is YFSETQ. CDR3 length equals 17 residues. Trimming took 0 bases from V and 3 from J; bases not matched to a gene: 10. The CDR3 is CASSLVPALAGYYEQYF. The CDR3 bases are TGCGCCAGCAGCTTGGTTCCCGCCCTAGCGGGGTACTACGAGCAGTACTTC.

The chain is built from TRBV2 and TRBJ2-1; perhaps TRBD2 as D (6 bases). The CDR3 has 14 amino acids. The germline gives CDR1 SNHLY, CDR2 FYNNEI. V dropped 8 bases and J dropped 0 bases, with 11 bases sitting between them. This CDR3 reads CASPAGPSYNEQFF. The CDR3 bases are TGTGCCAGCCCGGCGGGGCCCTCCTACAATGAGCAGTTCTTC.

The V call is TRBV5-1, the J call TRBJ2-2; the D is unclear. The CDR3 spans 14 residues. V was shortened by 0 bases and J by 9 bases, with 12 bases between the two germline ends. Germline CDR1 reads SGHRS; CDR2 reads YFSETQ. The DNA of the CDR3 is TGCGCCAGCAGCTTGGAGATTAGCCCTCGGGAGCTGTTTTTT. Residues: CASSLEISPRELFF. Complete variable domain (other parts from reference TRBV5-1 and TRBJ2-2): KAGVTQTPRYLIKTRGQQVTLSCSPISGHRSVSWYQQTPGQGLQFLFEYFSETQRNKGNFPGRFSGRQFSNSRSEMNVSTLELGDSALYLCASSLEISPRELFFGEGSRLTVL.

The V gene is TRBV19, the J gene TRBJ1-6, with D unclear. Germline CDR1 and CDR2: LNHDA and SQIVND (reference sequence). The V and J ends lost 5 bases and 7 bases respectively, with 9 bases between them. The CDR3 length is 13 residues. CDR3 amino acids: CASSPKANSPLHF. The DNA for the CDR3 is TGTGCCAGTAGTCCAAAGGCCAATTCACCCCTCCACTTT.

This rearrangement joins TRBV6-5 to TRBJ2-2; TRBD1 aligns across 7 bases. The CDR3 has 14 residues. From germline, CDR1 is MNHEY and CDR2 SVGAGI. Losses at the gene ends were 6 bases for V and 3 bases for J; bases not matched to a gene: 4. This CDR3 reads CASSFTGDTGELFF. The CDR3 coding sequence is TGTGCCAGCAGCTTTACAGGGGACACCGGGGAGCTGTTTTTT.

The rearrangement uses TRBV7-2 and TRBJ2-5; the D gene is possibly TRBD1 (6 bases). The V and J ends lost 3 bases and 5 bases respectively, with 16 bases between them. The CDR3 length is 15 residues. Germline CDR1 is SGHTA and CDR2 is FQGNSA. CDR3 loop: CASSLNRGKAETQYF. The CDR3 DNA reads TGTGCCAGCAGCTTGAATAGGGGGAAGGCGGAGACCCAGTACTTC.